This T cell receptor beta chain was sequenced during a study of cytomegalovirus exposure and HLA in healthy donors. This CDR3 contains 12 residues. Trimming pared 2 bases from V and 8 bases from J, leaving 11 bases between. The germline V gene has CDR1 SQVTM and CDR2 ANQGSEA. Broader study findings: By a later analysis, the bulk of CMV-associated TCR beta chains appeared HLA-restricted.

Healthy bone marrow donors formed the donor group. Sampled while nominally healthy, donors likely had unrecorded immune exposures. PCR used 60 Vbeta primers and 13 Jbeta primers. Profiling relied on immunoSEQ multiplex PCR, and the TCRdb table lists in-frame clones only, not all of them. The sample contains some 90,000 clones, more than 75% of which appear only once. Points on this clone: Its antigen is currently unknown.

V gene TRBV29-1 combines with J gene TRBJ2-3, with D possibly matching TRBD2 (6 bases). The sequencing input was PBMCs. The receptor was derived from a human donor in good health. The CDR3 DNA reads as TGCAGCGTTGAATTCGGAGGGGCTACGCAGTATTTT. This encodes CSVEFGGATQYF.